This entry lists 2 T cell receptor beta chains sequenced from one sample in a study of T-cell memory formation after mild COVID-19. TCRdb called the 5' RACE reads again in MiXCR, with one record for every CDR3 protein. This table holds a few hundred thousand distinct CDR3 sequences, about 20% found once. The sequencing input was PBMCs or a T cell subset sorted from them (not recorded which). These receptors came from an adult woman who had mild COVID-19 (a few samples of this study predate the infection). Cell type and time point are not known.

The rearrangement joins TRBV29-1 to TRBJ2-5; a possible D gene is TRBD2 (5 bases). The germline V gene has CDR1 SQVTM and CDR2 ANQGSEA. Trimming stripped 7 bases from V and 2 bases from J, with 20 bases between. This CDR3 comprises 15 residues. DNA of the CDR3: TGCAGCGCCAGAGTGGCTCGTACTAGGCAAGAGACCCAGTACTTC. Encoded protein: CSARVARTRQETQYF. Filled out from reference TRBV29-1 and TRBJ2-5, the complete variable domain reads SAVISQKPSRDICQRGTSLTIQCQVDSQVTMMFWYRQQPGQSLTLIATANQGSEATYESGFVIDKFPISRPNLTFSTLTVSNMSPEDSSIYLCSARVARTRQETQYFGPGTRLLVL.

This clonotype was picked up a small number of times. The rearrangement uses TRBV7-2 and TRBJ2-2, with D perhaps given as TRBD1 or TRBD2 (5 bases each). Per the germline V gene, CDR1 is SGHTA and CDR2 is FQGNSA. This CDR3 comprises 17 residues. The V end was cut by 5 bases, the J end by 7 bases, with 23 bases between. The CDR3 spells CASSPLGAAAIGGELFF. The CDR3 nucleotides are TGTGCCAGCAGCCCCCTCGGGGCGGCGGCAATCGGCGGGGAGCTGTTTTTT.